The T cell receptor (beta chain) under discussion was sequenced for a study of T cell responses to AZD1222 COVID-19 vaccine. Study outcomes and limitations: After the peak T cell response, and only then, were repertoires sampled. Two AZD1222 doses significantly raised spike-specific TCR breadth and depth over controls. Clonal diversity may have been underestimated in mostly white British donors.

As regards this clone: Its antigen is unidentified.

TCRdb's copy holds only in-frame clones and misses some; the assay was immunoSEQ multiplex PCR. The sample contains roughly 150,000 clones, about 90% of which appear only once. V was pared by 5 bases and J by 3 bases, with 11 bases of the junction left unmatched. Per the germline V gene, CDR1 is SEHNR and CDR2 is FQNEAQ (reference sequence). The CDR3 is 16 amino acids. Source: peripheral blood, taken on day 0 of AZD1222 vaccination. V gene TRBV7-9 combines with J gene TRBJ1-2, with TRBD1 matching 8 bases. The sequence was collected from an adult in good health. The CDR3 spells CASSPRTGKGDYGYTF. The CDR3 coding sequence is TGTGCCAGCAGCCCGAGGACAGGGAAAGGGGACTATGGCTACACCTTC. The complete variable domain, with remaining parts taken from reference TRBV7-9 and TRBJ1-2, reads DTGVSQNPRHKITKRGQNVTFRCDPISEHNRLYWYRQTLGQGPEFLTYFQNEAQLEKSRLLSDRFSAERPKGSFSTLEIQRTEQGDSAMYLCASSPRTGKGDYGYTFGSGTRLTVV.